This T cell receptor beta chain was identified during a study of CD8+CD57+ T cells in acquired aplastic anemia. Overall study: The sorted CD4+ and CD8+ cells yielded an average about 3.5 ug of DNA. Some 10 million reads, on average, were obtained for CD4+ cells from healthy donors.

The CDR3 is 15 residues long. Trimming at V came to 5 bases and at J to 10 bases, leaving 5 bases not matched to a gene. In germline, CDR1 is WNHNN, CDR2 SYGVQD (reference sequence). Regarding the study as a whole: Some 29 shared CD8+ CDR3s appeared highly expressed within patients' immunodominant clones. A significant difference in CD8+ Simpson's diversity between patients and controls was not found.

CDR3 and TCR beta VDJ profiling relied on a genomic DNA template. TCRdb reprocessed the reads via MiXCR and lists one record per CDR3 protein. This sample has 150,000 to 200,000 distinct CDR3 sequences, with roughly 40% found just once. Comments on this clonotype: No antigen is known for it.

Sequencing used sorted CD4+, CD8+, or CD8+CD57+ T cells (not recorded which) from PBMCs. The TCR sequence derives from a human donor in good health. The chain is built from TRBV10-1 and TRBJ2-1; 16 bases agree with TRBD2. In DNA, the CDR3 is TGCGCCAGCAGTACGGGACTAGCGGGAGGGCAAGAGCAGTTCTTC. This encodes CASSTGLAGGQEQFF.